This T cell receptor beta chain originates from a study of blood T cell repertoires in COVID-19. Study-level background: Collection of acute and convalescent COVID-19 samples took place in the United States, Italy and Spain. PBMCs, B-cell-depleted T cells, or T cells were the source of the cDNA or gDNA that made up the material.

As handled by the study authors: From reference gene primer amplification, estimates of nucleated cell counts were derived. TCRdb's table, derived via immunoSEQ multiplex PCR, lists solely in-frame clones and lacks some. That table is the source of V, J and clone size, and D and trimming were worked out from the DNA. The table lists tens of thousands of clones, under 85% of them singletons. The CDR3 spans 17 residues. V was pared by 1 base and J by 2 bases, with 8 bases of the junction left unmatched. Germline-derived CDR1 and CDR2 are SGHRS and YFSETQ. The sequence derives from a human donor in a cohort sampled during active COVID-19. The rearrangement links TRBV5-1 to TRBJ2-2; 7 nucleotides align to TRBD2. The sample taken for sequencing was peripheral blood. CDR3 in DNA: TGCGCCAGCAGCTTGCGGCTAGCGGTCGGAAACACCGGGGAGCTGTTTTTT. Translation: CASSLRLAVGNTGELFF. The entire variable domain, with the rest obtained from reference TRBV5-1 and TRBJ2-2, is as follows: KAGVTQTPRYLIKTRGQQVTLSCSPISGHRSVSWYQQTPGQGLQFLFEYFSETQRNKGNFPGRFSGRQFSNSRSEMNVSTLELGDSALYLCASSLRLAVGNTGELFFGEGSRLTVL.